This T cell receptor (beta chain) was captured by sequencing in a study of blood T cell repertoires in COVID-19. Study as a whole: Some COVID-19 samples were acute and others convalescent; all came from the United States, Italy and Spain. T cells, B-cell-depleted T cells, or PBMCs supplied cDNA or gDNA.

TCRdb keeps only in-frame clones here, not all; method: immunoSEQ multiplex PCR. This sample carries about 120,000 clones, approximately 87% of them seen once, and the ten largest clones take around 8%. The junction had 6 bases not matched to a gene; V was cut back by 0 bases and J by 5 bases. Germline V gene lookup returns CDR1 LGHDT and CDR2 YNNKEL (reference sequence). The CDR3 extends over 16 amino acids. This sequence was found in an older man who had recovered from COVID-19. Sequencing was performed on peripheral blood. This chain links TRBV3-1 (or the pseudogene TRBV3-2) with TRBJ2-7; 11 bases map to TRBD2. The CDR3 protein is CASSQDLAGGAHEQYF. In nucleotides, the CDR3 is TGTGCCAGCAGCCAAGATCTAGCGGGGGGCGCCCACGAGCAGTACTTC.